This section outlines one TCR beta chain sequence together with its context. The antigen is undetermined. Some clones are missing from TCRdb's copy, which holds only in-frame ones; the method was immunoSEQ multiplex PCR. The table records 40,000 to 45,000 clones, more than 65% of them present only once. Focal radiation was given together with CTLA-4 blockade (ipilimumab) to patients with chemo-refractory metastatic non-small-cell lung cancer. The ends lost 0 bases at V and 4 bases at J; junction bases unmatched: 1. CDR3 length: 15 residues. In germline, CDR1 is MNHEY, CDR2 SVGAGI. This record comes from a study of radiotherapy plus CTLA-4 blockade in lung cancer. Overall study results and limits: Early blood T cell clone dynamics reportedly forecast response best, with interferon-beta.

The starting material was peripheral blood, obtained from a patient treated with radiotherapy plus ipilimumab. The J gene is TRBJ1-1, the V gene TRBV6-5, with TRBD1 matching over 11 bases. The origin of this receptor is a human donor with non-small cell lung cancer who had stable disease on radiotherapy plus ipilimumab. CDR3 loop: CASSYSGTGGTEAFF. CDR3 DNA: TGTGCCAGCAGTTACTCCGGGACAGGGGGCACTGAAGCTTTCTTT.